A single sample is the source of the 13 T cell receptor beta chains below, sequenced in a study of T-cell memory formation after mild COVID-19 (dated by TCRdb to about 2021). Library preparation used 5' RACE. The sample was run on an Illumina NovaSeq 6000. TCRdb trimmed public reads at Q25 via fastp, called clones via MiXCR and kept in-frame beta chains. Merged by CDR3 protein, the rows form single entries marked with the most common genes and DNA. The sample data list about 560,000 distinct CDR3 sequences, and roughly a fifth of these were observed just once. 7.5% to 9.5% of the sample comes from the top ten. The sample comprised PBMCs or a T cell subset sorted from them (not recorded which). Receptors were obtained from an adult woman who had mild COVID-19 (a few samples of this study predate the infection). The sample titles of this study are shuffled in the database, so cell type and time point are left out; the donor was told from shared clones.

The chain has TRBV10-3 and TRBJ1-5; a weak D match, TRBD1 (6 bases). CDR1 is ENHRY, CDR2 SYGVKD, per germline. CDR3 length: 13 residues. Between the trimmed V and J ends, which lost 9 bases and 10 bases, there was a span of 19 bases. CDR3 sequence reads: CAIGEGDPGPQHF. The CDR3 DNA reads TGTGCCATTGGAGAGGGGGACCCAGGCCCCCAGCATTTT.

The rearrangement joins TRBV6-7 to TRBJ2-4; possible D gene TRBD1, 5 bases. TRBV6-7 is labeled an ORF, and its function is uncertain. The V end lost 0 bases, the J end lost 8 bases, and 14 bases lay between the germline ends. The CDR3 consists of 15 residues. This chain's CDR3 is CASSYSRQGRDIQYF. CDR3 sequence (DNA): TGTGCCAGCAGTTACTCGAGGCAGGGAAGGGACATTCAGTACTTC.

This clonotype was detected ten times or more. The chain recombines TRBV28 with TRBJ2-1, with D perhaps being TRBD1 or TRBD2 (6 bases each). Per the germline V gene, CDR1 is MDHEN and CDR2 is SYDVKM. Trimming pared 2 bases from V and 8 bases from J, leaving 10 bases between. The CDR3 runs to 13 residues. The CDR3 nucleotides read TGTGCCAGCAGTTTAGGGGGGCGTGATGAGCAGTTCTTC. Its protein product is CASSLGGRDEQFF.

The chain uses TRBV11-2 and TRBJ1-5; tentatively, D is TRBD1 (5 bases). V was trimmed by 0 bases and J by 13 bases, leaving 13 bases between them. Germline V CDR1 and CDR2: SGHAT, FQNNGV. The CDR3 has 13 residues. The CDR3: CASSLDPGGLQHF. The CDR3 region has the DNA TGTGCCAGCAGCTTAGACCCGGGGGGACTACAGCATTTT. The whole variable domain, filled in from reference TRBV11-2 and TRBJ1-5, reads EAGVAQSPRYKIIEKRQSVAFWCNPISGHATLYWYQQILGQGPKLLIQFQNNGVVDDSQLPKDRFSAERLKGVDSTLKIQPAKLEDSAVYLCASSLDPGGLQHFGDGTRLSIL.

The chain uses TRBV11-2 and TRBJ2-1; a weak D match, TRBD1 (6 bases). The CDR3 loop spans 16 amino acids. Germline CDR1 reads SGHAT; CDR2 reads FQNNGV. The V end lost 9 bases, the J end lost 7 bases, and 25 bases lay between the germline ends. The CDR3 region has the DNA TGTGCCAGTTCCTCGATCCGGGACACCAAGGGGAATGAGCAGTTCTTC. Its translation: CASSSIRDTKGNEQFF.

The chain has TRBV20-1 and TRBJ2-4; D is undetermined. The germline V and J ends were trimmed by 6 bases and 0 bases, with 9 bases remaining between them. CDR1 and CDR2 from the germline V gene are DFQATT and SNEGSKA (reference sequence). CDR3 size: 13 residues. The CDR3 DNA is TGCAGTGCCGCACTTTTAGCCAAAAACATTCAGTACTTC. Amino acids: CSAALLAKNIQYF.

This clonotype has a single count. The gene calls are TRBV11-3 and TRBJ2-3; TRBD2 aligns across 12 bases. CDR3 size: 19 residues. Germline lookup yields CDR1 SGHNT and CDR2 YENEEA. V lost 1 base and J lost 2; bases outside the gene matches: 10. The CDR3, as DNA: TGTGCCAGCAGCTTAGTGCGGCTAGCGGGAGGGATTTACACAGATACGCAGTATTTT. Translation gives CASSLVRLAGGIYTDTQYF.

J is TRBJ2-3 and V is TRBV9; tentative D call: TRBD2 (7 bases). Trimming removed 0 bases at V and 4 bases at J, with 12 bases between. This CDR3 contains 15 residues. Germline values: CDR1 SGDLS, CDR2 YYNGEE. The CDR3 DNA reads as TGTGCCAGCAGCGTAGAGGGGGGGGCCCCAGATACGCAGTATTTT. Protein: CASSVEGGAPDTQYF.

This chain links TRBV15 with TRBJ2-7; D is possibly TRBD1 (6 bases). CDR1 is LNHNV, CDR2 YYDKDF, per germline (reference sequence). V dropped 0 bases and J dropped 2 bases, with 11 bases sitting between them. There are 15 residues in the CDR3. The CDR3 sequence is CATSREPGVPYEQYF. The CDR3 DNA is TGTGCCACCAGCAGAGAGCCAGGGGTTCCCTACGAGCAGTACTTC.

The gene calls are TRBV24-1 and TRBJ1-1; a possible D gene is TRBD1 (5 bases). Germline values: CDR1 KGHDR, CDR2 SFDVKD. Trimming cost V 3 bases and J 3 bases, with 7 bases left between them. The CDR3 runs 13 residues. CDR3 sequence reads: CATSDRGDTEAFF. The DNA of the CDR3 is TGTGCCACCAGTGATCGAGGGGACACTGAAGCTTTCTTT.

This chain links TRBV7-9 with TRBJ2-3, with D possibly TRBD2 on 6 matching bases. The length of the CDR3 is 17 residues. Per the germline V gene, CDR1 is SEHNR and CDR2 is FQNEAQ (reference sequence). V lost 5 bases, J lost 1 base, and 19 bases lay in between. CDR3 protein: CASSRAERADRTDTQYF. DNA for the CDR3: TGTGCCAGCAGCCGGGCCGAGCGGGCAGACCGCACAGATACGCAGTATTTT.

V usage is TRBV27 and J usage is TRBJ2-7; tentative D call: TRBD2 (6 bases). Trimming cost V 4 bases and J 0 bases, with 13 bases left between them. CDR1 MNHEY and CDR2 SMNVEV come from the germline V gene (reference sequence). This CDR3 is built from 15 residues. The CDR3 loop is CASSSSGLISYEQYF. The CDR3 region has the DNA TGTGCCAGCAGTTCCAGCGGGCTTATCTCCTACGAGCAGTACTTC.

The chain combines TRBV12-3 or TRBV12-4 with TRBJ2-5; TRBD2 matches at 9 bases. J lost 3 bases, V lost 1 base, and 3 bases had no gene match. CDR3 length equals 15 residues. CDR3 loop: CASSLGAGGEETQYF. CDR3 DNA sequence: TGTGCCAGCAGTTTAGGAGCGGGGGGCGAAGAGACCCAGTACTTC.